Given below is one TCR beta chain in context. The data originate from a study of blood T cell repertoires in COVID-19. Across the study: The analysed material was cDNA or gDNA that came from T cells, B-cell-depleted T cells, or PBMCs.

Per the original data handling: Reference gene primer amplification gave nucleated cell count estimates. Some clones are missing from TCRdb's copy, which holds only in-frame ones; the method was immunoSEQ multiplex PCR. The V and J calls and the clone size are those of that table, but D and trimming were determined from the DNA. The sample records more than 140,000 clones, under 85% being singletons. V lost 6 bases, J lost 5 bases, and 4 bases stayed unmatched. Germline assignment: CDR1 SQVTM and CDR2 ANQGSEA. This CDR3 region has 13 residues. The sequencing sample was made of peripheral blood. This chain links TRBV29-1 with TRBJ1-5; 10 bases agree with TRBD1. The sequence came from a human donor in a cohort sampled during active COVID-19. The CDR3: CSVTGGGDQPQHF. The CDR3 coding sequence is TGCAGCGTGACAGGGGGCGGAGATCAGCCCCAGCATTTT.